This T cell receptor (beta chain) was sequenced for a study of shared clonotypes between healthy human individuals. Comment on this clone: Its antigen is not known.

The CDR3 runs to 14 residues. The J segment lost 6 bases and the V segment lost 4 bases, leaving 8 bases of the junction unmatched. CDR1 SGHRS and CDR2 YFSETQ come from the germline V gene. Data came from immunoSEQ multiplex PCR; TCRdb stores just in-frame clones and leaves some out. Of about 670,000 clones in the sample, around 72% were seen once. Study-wide results and caveats: Sample collection involved blood only; tissue repertoires are likely different. A few donors had roughly 5.2% of their naive CD4 clonotypes in common.

This sequence originates from a woman aged 25 to 39 in good health. The rearrangement links TRBV5-1 to TRBJ2-7, with 9 bases matching TRBD1. Sequencing was performed on memory CD4+ T cells sorted from blood. The sample's subset: CD45RA-negative fraction. The CDR3 nucleotides are TGCGCCAGCAGCGCGGGACAGGGTACATCCGAGCAGTACTTC. Translating gives CASSAGQGTSEQYF. The whole variable domain, filled in from reference TRBV5-1 and TRBJ2-7, reads KAGVTQTPRYLIKTRGQQVTLSCSPISGHRSVSWYQQTPGQGLQFLFEYFSETQRNKGNFPGRFSGRQFSNSRSEMNVSTLELGDSALYLCASSAGQGTSEQYFGPGTRLTVT.